Many counts were recorded for the clone carrying this T cell receptor (beta chain). Its antigen is not identified. Using RNA transcripts as the source, TCR beta CDR3 regions were amplified. TCR CDR3 underwent first-round RT-PCR with the HTBI primer set. MiXCR, run by TCRdb on the multiplex PCR reads, gives a single entry per CDR3 protein. This sample has 300,000 to 350,000 distinct CDR3 sequences, with approximately 18% found just once. Germline assignment: CDR1 SGHAT and CDR2 FQNNGV. The CDR3 has 12 amino acids. V lost 1 base to trimming and J lost 13 bases, with 13 bases between them. The sample comes from a study of T cells in Graves' hyperthyroidism and ophthalmopathy. Overall study findings and caveats: Most thyroid clonotypes that were expanded above 0.001 also turned up in blood.

Uncontrolled infection, other autoimmune disease, pregnancy or lactation disqualified patients from enrolment. Fresh 10 ml peripheral blood yielded PBMCs. This chain joins TRBV11-2 and TRBJ1-2; the D gene is possibly TRBD1 (5 bases). This sequence originates from a woman between 40 and 50 years old with Graves' ophthalmopathy. Source material: blood. Here the CDR3 reads CASSLVFEGCTF. CDR3 bases: TGTGCCAGCAGCTTAGTCTTTGAGGGGTGCACCTTC.